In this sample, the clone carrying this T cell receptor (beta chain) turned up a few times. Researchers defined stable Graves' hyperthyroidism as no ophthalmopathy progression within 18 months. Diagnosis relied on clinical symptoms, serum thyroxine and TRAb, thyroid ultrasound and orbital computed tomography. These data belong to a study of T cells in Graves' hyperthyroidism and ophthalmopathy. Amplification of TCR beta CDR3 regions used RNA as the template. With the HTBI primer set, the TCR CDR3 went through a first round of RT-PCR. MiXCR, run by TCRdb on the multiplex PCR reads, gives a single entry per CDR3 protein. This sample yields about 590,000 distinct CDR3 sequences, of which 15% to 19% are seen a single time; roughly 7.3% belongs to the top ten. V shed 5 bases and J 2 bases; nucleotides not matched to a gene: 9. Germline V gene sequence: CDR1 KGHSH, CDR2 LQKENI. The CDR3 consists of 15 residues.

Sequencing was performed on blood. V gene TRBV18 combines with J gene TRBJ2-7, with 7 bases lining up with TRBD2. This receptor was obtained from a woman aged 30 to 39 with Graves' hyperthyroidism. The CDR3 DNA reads TGTGCCAGCTCATCCCCGGGACTAATAACCTACGAGCAGTACTTC. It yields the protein CASSSPGLITYEQYF.